What follows describes a single T cell receptor beta chain. Its antigen is undetermined. Per germline, CDR1 MNHEY and CDR2 SVGAGI. The CDR3 consists of 13 residues. V shed 0 bases and J shed 3 bases, with 3 bases lying between them. This sample is part of a study of OX40 agonist ivuxolimab in advanced cancers. Study overall: Every 2 weeks, patients got intravenous ivuxolimab at one of six dose levels (0.01-10 mg/kg). Age averaged around 60 years (range roughly 23 to 80), and roughly 80% were male. Broader study findings: Part of the nonresponder group also had normalized T-cell clonal expansion that was low. No antigen was identified for the clonally expanded peripheral T cells.

Sequencing used immunoSEQ multiplex PCR; TCRdb keeps in-frame clones, though not all of them. The table lists some 150,000 clones, 85% to 95% of them singletons. The sequencing used CD4+ or CD8+ T cells sorted from blood, collected in a trial of the OX40 agonist ivuxolimab. The chain carries TRBV6-5 and TRBJ1-3; D unclear. The clonotype was recovered from an adult with an advanced solid tumor such as melanoma, head and neck, liver or kidney cancer. The CDR3 bases are TGTGCCAGCAGTTACTCGAGTGGAAACACCATATATTTT. This translates into CASSYSSGNTIYF.